This TCR beta chain emerged from a study of radiotherapy plus CTLA-4 blockade in lung cancer. About the study: Objective responses occurred in 18% of patients; around 30% had disease control.

This CDR3 region has 16 residues. CDR1 is SGHTA, CDR2 FQGNSA, per germline. Trimming took 5 bases from V and 10 from J; bases not matched to a gene: 9. The repertoire was sequenced with immunoSEQ multiplex PCR; TCRdb's copy has only in-frame clones and lacks some. The data contain 42,000 or so clones, roughly 79% of them singletons. Concerning this clone itself: The antigen is not known.

Regarding the study as a whole: Researchers report tumor-derived TCR clones expanding in blood after radiotherapy plus ipilimumab.

The sample here was peripheral blood, taken from a patient treated with radiotherapy plus ipilimumab. The chain employs TRBV7-2 and TRBJ2-1; 15 nucleotides line up with TRBD2. This TCR came from a human donor with non-small cell lung cancer that progressed on radiotherapy plus ipilimumab. CDR3 DNA sequence: TGTGCCAGCAGCCTCCGGACTAGCGGGGGGGCCGTAGAGCAGTTCTTC. It encodes CASSLRTSGGAVEQFF. The full variable domain, in which reference TRBV7-2 and TRBJ2-1 provide the parts outside the CDR3, is GAGVSQSPSNKVTEKGKDVELRCDPISGHTALYWYRQSLGQGLEFLIYFQGNSAPDKSGLPSDRFSAERTGGSVSTLTIQRTQQEDSAVYLCASSLRTSGGAVEQFFGPGTRLTVL.